The 14 T cell receptor beta chains presented below share a single source sample, sequenced in a study of CD8 T cells in Susac syndrome. An input of 0.5 to 1 ug of RNA was subjected to reverse transcription using random hexamers. TCRdb reprocessed the immunoSEQ multiplex PCR reads via MiXCR and lists one record per CDR3 protein. The table records roughly 250,000 distinct CDR3 sequences, almost 97% of them present only once. The sample consisted of CD4+ T cells from PBMCs. These receptors all stem from a human donor with Susac syndrome.

The CDR3 DNA follows: TGTGCCAGCAGCTTAGGCTCCTACAACACCGGGGAGCTGTTTTTT. Translating it yields CASSLGSYNTGELFF. The chain recombines TRBV7-3 with TRBJ2-2; D is unresolved. Per the germline V gene, CDR1 is SGHTA and CDR2 is FQGTGA. The CDR3 has 15 residues. V was pared by 2 bases and J by 2 bases, with 9 bases between. The full variable domain, with the rest looked up from reference TRBV7-3 and TRBJ2-2, is GAGVSQTPSNKVTEKGKYVELRCDPISGHTALYWYRQSLGQGPEFLIYFQGTGAADDSGLPNDRFFAVRPEGSVSTLKIQRTERGDSAVYLCASSLGSYNTGELFFGEGSRLTVL.

V usage is TRBV20-1 and J usage is TRBJ2-1, with 8 bases lining up with TRBD2. The V segment lost 3 bases and the J segment 6 bases; nucleotides outside the gene matches: 10. This CDR3 is built from 15 residues. Germline lookup yields CDR1 DFQATT and CDR2 SNEGSKA (reference sequence). CDR3 DNA: TGCAGTGCTAGCACCCAGACTAGCGCAGGCAATGAGCAGTTCTTC. Its translation is CSASTQTSAGNEQFF.

This clonotype showed up just once. The chain joins TRBV29-1 to TRBJ2-3, with 13 bases identical to TRBD2. The CDR3 contains 11 residues. Germline V lookup: CDR1 SQVTM, CDR2 ANQGSEA. V lost 7 bases, J lost 15 bases, and 7 bases stayed unmatched. DNA of the CDR3: TGCAGCGGGACTAGCGGGAGTCGTAGCTATTTT. The encoded protein is CSGTSGSRSYF.

V gene TRBV27 combines with J gene TRBJ1-5, with a possible D match to TRBD1 (6 bases). Deletions cut 6 bases from V and 7 bases from J, with 16 bases between. Germline lookup yields CDR1 MNHEY and CDR2 SMNVEV (reference sequence). The length of the CDR3 is 14 residues. The CDR3 region is CASSSQGGGQPQHF. In nucleotides, the CDR3 is TGTGCCAGCAGCTCACAGGGCGGGGGGCAGCCCCAGCATTTT.

The table lists this clonotype with a few counts. The chain combines TRBV29-1 with TRBJ1-2; 7 bases fit TRBD1. The CDR3 extends over 13 amino acids. The germline gives CDR1 SQVTM, CDR2 ANQGSEA. Losses at the gene ends were 6 bases for V and 6 bases for J; bases not matched to a gene: 10. As DNA, the CDR3 is TGCAGCGTACTACAAGACAGGGTTAATGGCTACACCTTC. This encodes CSVLQDRVNGYTF.

V gene TRBV20-1 combines with J gene TRBJ2-2; 7 bases are shared with TRBD1. J gave up 4 bases and V 0 bases, and 8 bases lay outside the gene matches. Per germline, CDR1 DFQATT and CDR2 SNEGSKA (reference sequence). The CDR3 is 16 residues long. The CDR3 loop reads CSARDLRTGGTGELFF. CDR3 coding DNA: TGCAGTGCTAGAGATCTTCGGACAGGAGGCACCGGGGAGCTGTTTTTT.

V and J are TRBV24-1 and TRBJ2-3, with unresolved D. V gave up 3 bases and J gave up 8 bases, with 11 bases separating them. The germline V gene has CDR1 KGHDR and CDR2 SFDVKD. The CDR3 has 13 amino acids. CDR3 sequence: CATSDPSGPTQYF. Here the CDR3 DNA reads TGTGCCACCAGTGATCCATCGGGCCCTACGCAGTATTTT.

The chain combines TRBV5-6 with TRBJ2-7; D is unclear. This CDR3 has 13 residues. Trimming pared 1 base from V and 2 bases from J, leaving 7 bases between. Germline lookup yields CDR1 SGHDT and CDR2 YYEEEE. This chain's CDR3 is CASSLLWAYEQYF. CDR3 DNA sequence: TGTGCCAGCAGCTTGTTGTGGGCCTACGAGCAGTACTTC.

V usage is TRBV29-1 and J usage is TRBJ1-1; D unresolved. The CDR3 totals 11 residues. Germline lookup yields CDR1 SQVTM and CDR2 ANQGSEA. Trimming removed 1 base from V and 4 bases from J, with 4 bases in between. The CDR3: CSVEGVTEAFF. The DNA for the CDR3 is TGCAGCGTTGAAGGAGTCACTGAAGCTTTCTTT.

This sequence joins TRBV5-4 and TRBJ2-5, with 8 positions matching TRBD1. Germline V CDR1 and CDR2: SGHNT, YYREEE (reference sequence). The CDR3 covers 14 residues. V gave up 4 bases and J gave up 2 bases; unmatched junction bases: 4. The CDR3 here is CASSRTGIQETQYF. CDR3 nucleotides: TGTGCCAGCAGCCGGACAGGGATACAAGAGACCCAGTACTTC.

Only a few counts were recorded for this clonotype. The chain combines TRBV9 with TRBJ2-1, with a possible D match to TRBD2 (5 bases). V lost 2 bases and J lost 4, with 7 bases in between. Germline assignment: CDR1 SGDLS and CDR2 YYNGEE. The CDR3 runs to 13 residues. The DNA of the CDR3 is TGTGCCAGCAGCGTCCGGGATTACAATGAGCAGTTCTTC. Protein product: CASSVRDYNEQFF.

The chain combines TRBV30 with TRBJ1-5, with D possibly being TRBD1 (5 bases). V lost 5 bases and J 5 bases, leaving 13 bases between the germline ends. The CDR3 length is 13 residues. Germline V CDR1 and CDR2: GTSNPN, SVGIG (reference sequence). The CDR3 protein is CAWARGFDQPQHF. The CDR3 coding sequence is TGTGCCTGGGCCCGGGGGTTCGATCAGCCCCAGCATTTT.

J is TRBJ2-6 and V is TRBV4-1; TRBD1 agrees at 7 bases. Per germline, CDR1 MGHRA and CDR2 YSYEKL. There are 17 residues in the CDR3. V shed 6 bases and J 0 bases; nucleotides not matched to a gene: 8. For the CDR3, the DNA is TGCGCCAGCAGGCCATTGCCAGGGGGCTCTGGGGCCAACGTCCTGACTTTC. Amino acid sequence: CASRPLPGGSGANVLTF.

The chain couples TRBV10-3 to TRBJ2-3, with 7 bases that match TRBD2. The germline V gene has CDR1 ENHRY and CDR2 SYGVKD. This CDR3 spans 16 amino acids. J lost 8 bases, V lost 0 bases, and 11 bases had no gene match. This chain's CDR3 is CAISESAWEGPSTQYF. CDR3 sequence (DNA): TGTGCCATCAGTGAGTCTGCCTGGGAGGGACCCTCTACGCAGTATTTT.